This T cell receptor beta chain was captured in a study of blood T cell repertoires in COVID-19. Overall study context: The cDNA or gDNA used as material had been derived from T cells, B-cell-depleted T cells, or PBMCs.

Data came from immunoSEQ multiplex PCR; TCRdb stores just in-frame clones and leaves some out. The sample comprises 350,000 or so clones, more than 70% of which are singletons, and 1.5% to 2% rests with the top ten. Germline V gives CDR1 SNHLY, CDR2 FYNNEI. The germline V and J ends were trimmed by 11 bases and 8 bases, with 13 bases remaining between them. The CDR3 covers 11 residues. This receptor was taken from a woman aged 25-40 years with COVID-19, enrolled during active disease. The chain employs TRBV2 and TRBJ2-4; no reliable D call. Sample: peripheral blood. The CDR3 reads CASGVRDIQYF. CDR3 in DNA: TGTGCCTCTGGTGTTCGGGACATTCAGTACTTC.